This entry describes one TCR beta chain. The record originates from a study of Ad26.COV2.S vaccination and SARS-CoV-2 variants. Study-level information: Recipients of Ad26.COV2.S got it intramuscularly, once or twice 56 days apart.

Trimming pared 2 bases from V and 7 bases from J, leaving 9 bases between. Germline V CDR1 and CDR2: SGHTA, FQGTGA. This CDR3 has 13 residues. The protocol was immunoSEQ multiplex PCR, while the TCRdb copy is restricted to in-frame clones and leaves out a portion. The sample lists around 250,000 clones, 87% occurring once. The treatment: roughly 20 received Ad26.COV2.S at low or high dose, single or two shots; 5 received placebo; per-sample allocation not given. Specimens were obtained on day 63 following the first vaccine or placebo injection. An adult aged 18-55 years in Boston served as the donor. Spike of the Wuhan-strain SARS-CoV-2 was expressed by an Ad26 vector, which formed the vaccine.

The material was peripheral blood, obtained in a trial of Ad26.COV2.S vaccine versus placebo. This chain uses TRBV7-3 with TRBJ2-1, with D possibly TRBD2 on 5 matching bases. The TCR comes from a person between 18 and 60 years old who received the Ad26.COV2.S COVID-19 vaccine or a placebo. CDR3 in amino acids: CASSLLGSNEQFF. The CDR3 DNA sequence: TGTGCCAGCAGCTTATTAGGGAGTAATGAGCAGTTCTTC. The full variable domain, with the rest looked up from reference TRBV7-3 and TRBJ2-1, is GAGVSQTPSNKVTEKGKYVELRCDPISGHTALYWYRQSLGQGPEFLIYFQGTGAADDSGLPNDRFFAVRPEGSVSTLKIQRTERGDSAVYLCASSLLGSNEQFFGPGTRLTVL.